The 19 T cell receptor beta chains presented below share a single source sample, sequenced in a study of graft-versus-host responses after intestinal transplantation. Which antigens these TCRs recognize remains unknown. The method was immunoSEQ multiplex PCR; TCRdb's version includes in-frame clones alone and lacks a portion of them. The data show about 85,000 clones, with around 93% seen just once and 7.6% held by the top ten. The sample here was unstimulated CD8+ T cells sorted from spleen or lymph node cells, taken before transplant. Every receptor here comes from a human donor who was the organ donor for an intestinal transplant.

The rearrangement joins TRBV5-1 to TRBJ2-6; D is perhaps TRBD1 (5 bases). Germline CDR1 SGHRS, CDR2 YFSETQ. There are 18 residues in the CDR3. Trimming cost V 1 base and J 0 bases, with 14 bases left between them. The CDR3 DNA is TGCGCCAGCAGCTTGCCCACAGGCGCCCGCTCTGGGGCCAACGTCCTGACTTTC. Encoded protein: CASSLPTGARSGANVLTF.

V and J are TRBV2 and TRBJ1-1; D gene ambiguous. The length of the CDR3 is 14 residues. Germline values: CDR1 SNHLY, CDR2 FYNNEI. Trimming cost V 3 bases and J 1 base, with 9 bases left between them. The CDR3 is CASSDLSENTEAFF. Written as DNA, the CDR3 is TGTGCCAGCAGTGATTTGTCGGAGAACACTGAAGCTTTCTTT.

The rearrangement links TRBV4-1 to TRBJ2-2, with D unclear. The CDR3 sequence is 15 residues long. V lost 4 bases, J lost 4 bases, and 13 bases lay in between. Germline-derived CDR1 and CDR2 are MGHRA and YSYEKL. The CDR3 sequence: CASSPPPLATGELFF. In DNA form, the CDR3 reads TGCGCCAGCAGCCCCCCCCCATTAGCCACCGGGGAGCTGTTTTTT.

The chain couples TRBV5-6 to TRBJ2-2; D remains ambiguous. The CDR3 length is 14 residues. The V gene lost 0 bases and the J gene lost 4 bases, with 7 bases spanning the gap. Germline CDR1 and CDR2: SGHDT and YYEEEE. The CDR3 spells CASSLVLGTGELFF. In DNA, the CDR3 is TGTGCCAGCAGCTTGGTACTGGGCACCGGGGAGCTGTTTTTT.

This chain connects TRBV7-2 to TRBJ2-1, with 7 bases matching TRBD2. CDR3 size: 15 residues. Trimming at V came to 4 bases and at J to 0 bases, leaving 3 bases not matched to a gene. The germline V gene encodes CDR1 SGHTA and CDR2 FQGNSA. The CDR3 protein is CASSYLADSYNEQFF. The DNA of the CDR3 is TGTGCCAGCAGCTATCTAGCGGACTCCTACAATGAGCAGTTCTTC. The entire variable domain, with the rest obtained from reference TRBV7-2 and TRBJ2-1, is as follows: GAGVSQSPSNKVTEKGKDVELRCDPISGHTALYWYRQSLGQGLEFLIYFQGNSAPDKSGLPSDRFSAERTGGSVSTLTIQRTQQEDSAVYLCASSYLADSYNEQFFGPGTRLTVL.

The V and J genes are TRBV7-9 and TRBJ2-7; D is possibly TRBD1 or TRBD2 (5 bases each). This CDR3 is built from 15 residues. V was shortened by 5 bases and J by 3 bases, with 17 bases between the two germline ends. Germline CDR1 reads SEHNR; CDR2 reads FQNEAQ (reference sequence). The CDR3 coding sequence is TGTGCCAGCAGCCCCCGGGGACCCGACTTCTACGAGCAGTACTTC. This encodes CASSPRGPDFYEQYF.

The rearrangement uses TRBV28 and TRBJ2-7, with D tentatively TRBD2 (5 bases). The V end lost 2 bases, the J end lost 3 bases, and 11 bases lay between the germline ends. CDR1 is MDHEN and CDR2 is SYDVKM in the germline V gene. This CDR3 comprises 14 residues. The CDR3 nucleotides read TGTGCCAGCAGTTTAGGGGAGACCCACTACGAGCAGTACTTC. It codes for CASSLGETHYEQYF.

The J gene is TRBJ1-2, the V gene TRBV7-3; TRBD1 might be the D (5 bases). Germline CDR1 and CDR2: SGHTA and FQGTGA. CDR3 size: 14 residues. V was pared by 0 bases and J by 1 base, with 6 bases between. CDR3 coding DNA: TGTGCCAGCAGCTTAACGGGGGGTAACTATGGCTACACCTTC. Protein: CASSLTGGNYGYTF. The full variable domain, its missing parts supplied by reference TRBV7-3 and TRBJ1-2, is GAGVSQTPSNKVTEKGKYVELRCDPISGHTALYWYRQSLGQGPEFLIYFQGTGAADDSGLPNDRFFAVRPEGSVSTLKIQRTERGDSAVYLCASSLTGGNYGYTFGSGTRLTVV.

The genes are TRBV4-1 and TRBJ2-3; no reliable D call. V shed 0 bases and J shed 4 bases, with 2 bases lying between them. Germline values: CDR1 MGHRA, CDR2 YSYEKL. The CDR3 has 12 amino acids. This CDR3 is CASSQEADTQYF. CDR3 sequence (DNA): TGCGCCAGCAGCCAAGAGGCAGATACGCAGTATTTT.

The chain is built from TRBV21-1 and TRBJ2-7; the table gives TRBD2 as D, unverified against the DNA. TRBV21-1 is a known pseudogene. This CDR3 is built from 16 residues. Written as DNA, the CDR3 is TGTGCCAGCAGCTCCCGGGGGGGGGCACGTAGCGACGAGCAGTACTTC. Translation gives CASSSRGGARSDEQYF.

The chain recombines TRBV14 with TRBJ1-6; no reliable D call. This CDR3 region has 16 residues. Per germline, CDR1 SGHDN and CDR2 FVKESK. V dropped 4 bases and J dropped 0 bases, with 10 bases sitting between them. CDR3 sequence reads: CASSLTLSSYNSPLHF. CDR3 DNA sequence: TGTGCCAGCAGCCTTACCCTCAGCTCCTATAATTCACCCCTCCACTTT.

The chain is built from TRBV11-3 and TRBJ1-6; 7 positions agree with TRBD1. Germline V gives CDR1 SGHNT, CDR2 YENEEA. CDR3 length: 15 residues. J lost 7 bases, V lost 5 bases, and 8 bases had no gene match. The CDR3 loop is CASSANRGQNSPLHF. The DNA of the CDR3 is TGTGCCAGCAGCGCCAACAGGGGTCAAAATTCACCCCTCCACTTT.

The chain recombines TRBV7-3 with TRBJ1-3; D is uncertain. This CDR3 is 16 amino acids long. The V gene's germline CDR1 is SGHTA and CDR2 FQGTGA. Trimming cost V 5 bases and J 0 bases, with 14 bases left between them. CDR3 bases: TGTGCCAGCAGCCCAGACTCGTATACCTCTGGAAACACCATATATTTT. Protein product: CASSPDSYTSGNTIYF.

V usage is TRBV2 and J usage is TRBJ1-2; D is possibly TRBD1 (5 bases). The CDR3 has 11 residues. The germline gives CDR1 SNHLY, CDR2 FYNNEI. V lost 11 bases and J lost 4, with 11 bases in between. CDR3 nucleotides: TGTGCCTCCAGGGCCAGCTATGGCTACACCTTC. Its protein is CASRASYGYTF.

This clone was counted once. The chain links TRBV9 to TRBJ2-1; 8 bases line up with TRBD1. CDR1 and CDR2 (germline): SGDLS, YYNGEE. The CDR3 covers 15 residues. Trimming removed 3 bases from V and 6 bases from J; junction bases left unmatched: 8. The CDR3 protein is CASSGGTTGVNEQFF. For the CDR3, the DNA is TGTGCCAGCAGCGGGGGGACGACAGGGGTCAATGAGCAGTTCTTC.

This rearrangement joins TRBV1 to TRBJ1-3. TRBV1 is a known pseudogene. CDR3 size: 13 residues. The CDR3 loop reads CTSRTVTGNTIYF. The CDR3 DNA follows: TGCACCAGCCGGACGGTAACTGGAAACACCATATATTTT.

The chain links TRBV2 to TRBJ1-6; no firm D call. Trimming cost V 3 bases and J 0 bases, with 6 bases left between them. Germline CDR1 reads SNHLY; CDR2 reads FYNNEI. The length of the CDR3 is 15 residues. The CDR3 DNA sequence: TGTGCCAGCAGTGACGAGAGCTCCTATAATTCACCCCTCCACTTT. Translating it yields CASSDESSYNSPLHF.

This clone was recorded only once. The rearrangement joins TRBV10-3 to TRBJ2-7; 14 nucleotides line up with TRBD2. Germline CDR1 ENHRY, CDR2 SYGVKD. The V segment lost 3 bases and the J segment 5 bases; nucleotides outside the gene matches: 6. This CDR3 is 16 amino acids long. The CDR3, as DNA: TGTGCCATCAGTGAAGAGACTAGCGGGGGGGCCCACGAGCAGTACTTC. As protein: CAISEETSGGAHEQYF.

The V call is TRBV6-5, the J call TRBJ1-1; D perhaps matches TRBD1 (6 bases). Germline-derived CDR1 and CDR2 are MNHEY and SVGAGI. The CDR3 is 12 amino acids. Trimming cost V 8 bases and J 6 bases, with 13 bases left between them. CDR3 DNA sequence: TGTGCCAGCTTCGGGGCAGGGGCTGAAGCTTTCTTT. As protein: CASFGAGAEAFF.